The 11 T cell receptor beta chains presented below share a single source sample, sequenced in a study of post-analysis software for immune sequencing data. These receptors have no identified antigens. Sequencing libraries made from TCR beta cDNA carried unique molecular identifiers. Each CDR3 protein is one row after TCRdb ran MiXCR on the PCR reads. The repertoire holds hundreds of thousands of distinct CDR3 sequences, with 30% as singletons. Study-wide results and caveats: Roughly five TRBV segments appeared more often in patients than in controls, and TRBV5-6, TRBV5-1 and TRBV20-1 were among these.

The source material was blood. The receptors here all came from a girl aged 10 to 17 with multiple sclerosis.

The V call is TRBV28, the J call TRBJ1-2; 7 nucleotides agree with TRBD1. The CDR3 contains 13 residues. V lost 7 bases, J lost 2 bases, and 4 bases stayed unmatched. In germline, CDR1 is MDHEN, CDR2 SYDVKM. CDR3 region: CASIPGQNYGYTF. CDR3 in DNA: TGTGCCAGCATCCCGGGACAGAACTATGGCTACACCTTC.

This clonotype has a count of ten or more. The chain carries TRBV20-1 and TRBJ2-3; 9 bases are shared with TRBD1. CDR3 length: 15 amino acids. V lost 3 bases, J lost 5 bases, and 9 bases stayed unmatched. Germline loops: CDR1 DFQATT, CDR2 SNEGSKA (reference sequence). The DNA for the CDR3 is TGCAGTGCTAGGTTCGGAACAGGGGGCAAAGATACGCAGTATTTT. Amino acid sequence: CSARFGTGGKDTQYF.

This clonotype showed up just a few times. This sequence joins TRBV6-5 and TRBJ2-3; 9 bases are a match to TRBD2. V gave up 1 base and J gave up 0 bases; unmatched junction bases: 2. Germline V lookup: CDR1 MNHEY, CDR2 SVGAGI. This CDR3 contains 16 residues. The chain's CDR3 is CASSYWAGGSTDTQYF. In DNA, the CDR3 is TGTGCCAGCAGTTACTGGGCGGGAGGGAGCACAGATACGCAGTATTTT.

The chain combines TRBV20-1 with TRBJ2-5; D may be TRBD2 (6 bases). The CDR3 runs to 12 residues. Germline V CDR1 and CDR2: DFQATT, SNEGSKA (reference sequence). Trimming removed 3 bases from V and 11 bases from J, with 16 bases in between. The CDR3 spells CSARFQPGEQYF. In nucleotides, the CDR3 is TGCAGTGCTAGGTTCCAGCCGGGGGAGCAGTACTTC.

This clonotype was observed a few times. The chain employs TRBV6-1 and TRBJ1-2; perhaps TRBD1 as D (5 bases). V dropped 7 bases and J dropped 6 bases, with 15 bases sitting between them. This CDR3 has 13 residues. CDR1 and CDR2 from the germline V gene are MNHNS and SASEGT. DNA of the CDR3: TGTGCCAGCAAGGAGAGGGGCATTGATGGCTACACCTTC. The encoded protein is CASKERGIDGYTF.

This chain connects TRBV20-1 to TRBJ2-5, with D perhaps being TRBD1 or TRBD2 (5 bases each). Judging by the DNA end, TRBJ2-7 fits better; the J call may be wrong. The germline CDR1 and CDR2 sequences are DFQATT and SNEGSKA (reference sequence). The CDR3 runs to 15 residues. CDR3 bases: TGCAGTGCTAGAGCCCGAGGGCAGGGCTGGGACGAGCAGTACTTC. Its translation: CSARARGQGWDEQYF.

The chain couples TRBV29-1 to TRBJ2-3; 7 bases align to TRBD1. The CDR3 is 18 amino acids. The junction had 16 bases not matched to a gene; V was cut back by 1 base and J by 3 bases. CDR1 is SQVTM, CDR2 ANQGSEA, per germline. In nucleotides, the CDR3 is TGCAGCGTTGAAGTCCCCGCCAGAGGGGGCAAGAGGACAGATACGCAGTATTTT. It specifies CSVEVPARGGKRTDTQYF.

This chain joins TRBV5-1 and TRBJ2-3, with D tentatively TRBD2 (6 bases). The CDR3 totals 16 residues. The ends were cut back, 2 bases at V and 0 bases at J, with 13 bases in the middle. CDR1 and CDR2 (germline): SGHRS, YFSETQ. The CDR3 is CASSLSSETSTDTQYF. Here the CDR3 DNA reads TGCGCCAGCAGCTTATCTAGCGAGACTAGCACAGATACGCAGTATTTT. The variable domain in full, completed from reference TRBV5-1 and TRBJ2-3, reads KAGVTQTPRYLIKTRGQQVTLSCSPISGHRSVSWYQQTPGQGLQFLFEYFSETQRNKGNFPGRFSGRQFSNSRSEMNVSTLELGDSALYLCASSLSSETSTDTQYFGPGTRLTVL.

On this clonotype: This may come from a read error, since a much larger clone is one base off. This chain connects TRBV10-3 to TRBJ2-5, with D perhaps assigned TRBD1 or TRBD2 (5 bases each). Trimming cost V 5 bases and J 3 bases, with 13 bases left between them. CDR1 ENHRY and CDR2 SYGVKD come from the germline V gene. The CDR3 is 14 amino acids. The CDR3 sequence is CAISPGTDKETQYF. DNA for the CDR3: TGTGCCATCAGTCCCGGGACGGACAAAGAGACCCAGTACTTC.

The rearrangement links TRBV6-1 to TRBJ2-1; 10 nucleotides line up with TRBD1. Germline-derived CDR1 and CDR2 are MNHNS and SASEGT. The CDR3 loop spans 16 amino acids. The ends lost 3 bases at V and 9 bases at J; junction bases unmatched: 11. The CDR3 DNA reads TGTGCCAGCAGTGAGGGGTCGGGACAGGGGAGGGGTGAGCAGTTCTTC. Protein sequence: CASSEGSGQGRGEQFF.

The chain couples TRBV24-1 to TRBJ2-2, with 8 bases lining up with TRBD1. The length of the CDR3 is 17 residues. Germline CDR1 reads KGHDR; CDR2 reads SFDVKD. V lost 5 bases and J lost 4; bases outside the gene matches: 11. The DNA for the CDR3 is TGTGCCACCAGTGGAACTCAGGGGGCGTTCGTCACCGGGGAGCTGTTTTTT. This encodes CATSGTQGAFVTGELFF.